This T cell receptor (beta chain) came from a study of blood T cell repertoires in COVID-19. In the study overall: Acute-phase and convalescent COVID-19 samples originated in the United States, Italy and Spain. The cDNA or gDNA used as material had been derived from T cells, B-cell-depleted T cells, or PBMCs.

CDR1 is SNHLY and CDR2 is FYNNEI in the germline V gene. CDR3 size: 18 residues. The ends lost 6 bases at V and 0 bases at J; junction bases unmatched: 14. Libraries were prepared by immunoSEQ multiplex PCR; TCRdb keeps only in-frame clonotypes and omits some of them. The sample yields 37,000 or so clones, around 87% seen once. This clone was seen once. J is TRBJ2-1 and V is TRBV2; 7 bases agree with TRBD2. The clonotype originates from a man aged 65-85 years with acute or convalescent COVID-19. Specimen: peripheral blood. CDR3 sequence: CASSQSLAGGSSYNEQFF. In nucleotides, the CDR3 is TGTGCCAGCAGCCAGAGTCTAGCAGGCGGGAGCTCCTACAATGAGCAGTTCTTC.